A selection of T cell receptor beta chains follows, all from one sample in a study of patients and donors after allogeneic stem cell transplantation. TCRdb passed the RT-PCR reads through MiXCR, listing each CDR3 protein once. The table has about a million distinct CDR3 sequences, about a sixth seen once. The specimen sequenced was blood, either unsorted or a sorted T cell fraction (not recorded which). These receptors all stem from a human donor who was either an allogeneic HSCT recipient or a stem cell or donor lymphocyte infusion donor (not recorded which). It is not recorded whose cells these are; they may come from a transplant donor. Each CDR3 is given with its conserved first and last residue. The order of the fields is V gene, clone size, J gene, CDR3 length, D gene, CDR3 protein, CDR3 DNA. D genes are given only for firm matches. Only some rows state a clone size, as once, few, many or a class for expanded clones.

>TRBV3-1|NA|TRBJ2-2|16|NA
CASSQLDRANTGELFF
TGTGCCAGCAGCCAATTGGACCGGGCGAACACCGGGGAGCTGTTTTTT
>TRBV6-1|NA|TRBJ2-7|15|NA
CASSPLDRSSYEQYF
TGTGCCAGCAGCCCACTTGACAGGAGCTCCTACGAGCAGTACTTC
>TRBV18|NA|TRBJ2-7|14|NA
CASSPRGQSYEQYF
TGTGCCAGCTCACCTCGTGGACAGTCCTACGAGCAGTACTTC
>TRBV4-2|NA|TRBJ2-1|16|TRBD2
CASSQDPSGGASEQFF
TGTGCCAGCAGCCAAGATCCCAGCGGGGGGGCCAGTGAGCAGTTCTTC
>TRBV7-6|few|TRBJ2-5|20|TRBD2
CASSLAEEWRRLAVQETQYF
TGTGCCAGCAGCTTAGCAGAGGAGTGGCGACGACTAGCGGTGCAAGAGACCCAGTACTTC
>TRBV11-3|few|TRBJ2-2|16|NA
CASSFAGTQGAGELFF
TGTGCCAGCAGCTTTGCCGGGACACAAGGGGCCGGGGAGCTGTTTTTT
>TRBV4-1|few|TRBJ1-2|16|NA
CASSQVWVLRGYGYTF
TGCGCCAGCAGCCAAGTATGGGTCCTCCGGGGCTATGGCTACACCTTC
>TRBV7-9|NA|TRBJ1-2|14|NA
CASSRGDSLSGYTF
TGTGCCAGCAGCCGGGGGGATAGTCTTAGCGGCTACACCTTC
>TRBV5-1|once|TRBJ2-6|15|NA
CASSLEEAGANVLTF
TGCGCCAGCAGCCTGGAGGAAGCTGGGGCCAACGTCCTGACTTTC
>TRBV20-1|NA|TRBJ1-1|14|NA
CSARERVTYTEAFF
TGCAGTGCTAGAGAGAGGGTCACGTACACTGAAGCTTTCTTT
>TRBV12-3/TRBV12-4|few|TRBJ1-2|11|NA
CATDGFDGYTF
TGTGCCACCGACGGATTCGATGGCTACACCTTC
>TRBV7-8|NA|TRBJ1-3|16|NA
CASSPTTYRDGYTIYF
TGTGCCAGCAGCCCCACTACTTACAGGGATGGGTACACCATATATTTT
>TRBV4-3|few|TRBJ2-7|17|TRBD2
CASSQDPTSVSSYEQYF
TGCGCCAGCAGCCAAGACCCTACTAGCGTTAGCTCCTACGAGCAGTACTTC
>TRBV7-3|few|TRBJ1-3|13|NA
CASKETAGNTIYF
TGTGCCAGCAAAGAAACAGCAGGAAACACCATATATTTT
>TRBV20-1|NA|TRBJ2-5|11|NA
CSARNQATQYF
TGCAGTGCCAGAAATCAGGCGACCCAGTACTTC
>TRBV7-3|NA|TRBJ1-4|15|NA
CASSLLGASNEKLFF
TGTGCCAGCAGCTTATTGGGGGCGAGTAATGAAAAACTGTTTTTT
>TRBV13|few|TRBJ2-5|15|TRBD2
CASRVAGGQQETQYF
TGTGCCAGCAGGGTAGCGGGAGGGCAACAAGAGACCCAGTACTTC
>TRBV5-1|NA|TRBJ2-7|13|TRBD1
CASSDDRGREQYF
TGCGCCAGCAGCGACGACAGGGGGCGCGAGCAGTACTTC
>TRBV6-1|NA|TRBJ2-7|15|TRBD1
CASSLGQGIYYEQYF
TGTGCCAGCAGCCTGGGACAGGGGATATACTACGAGCAGTACTTC
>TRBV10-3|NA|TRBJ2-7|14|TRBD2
CATILAGSSYEQYF
TGTGCCACTATACTAGCGGGAAGCTCCTACGAGCAGTACTTC
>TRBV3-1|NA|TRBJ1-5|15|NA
CASSRQQGSNQPQHF
TGTGCCAGCAGCCGACAACAGGGCAGCAATCAGCCCCAGCATTTT
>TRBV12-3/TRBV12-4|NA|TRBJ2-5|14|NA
CASSLSLAQETQYF
TGTGCCAGCAGTTTATCCCTGGCCCAAGAGACCCAGTACTTC
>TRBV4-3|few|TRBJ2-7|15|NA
CASSQDLSVTYEQYF
TGCGCCAGCAGCCAAGATCTGTCAGTTACCTACGAGCAGTACTTC
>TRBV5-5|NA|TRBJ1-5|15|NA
CASRATEYSNQPQHF
TGTGCCAGCAGGGCGACAGAATATAGCAATCAGCCCCAGCATTTT
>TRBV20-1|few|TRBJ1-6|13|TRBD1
CSATGTGYSPLHF
TGCAGTGCGACCGGGACAGGGTATTCACCCCTCCACTTT
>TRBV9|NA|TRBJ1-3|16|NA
CASSVSQGGSGNTIYF
TGTGCCAGCAGCGTCTCCCAGGGAGGAAGTGGAAACACCATATATTTT
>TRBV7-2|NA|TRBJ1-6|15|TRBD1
CASSLRGQLNSPLHF
TGTGCCAGCAGCTTGCGGGGACAGCTAAATTCACCCCTCCACTTT
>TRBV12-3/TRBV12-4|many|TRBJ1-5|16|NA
CASSPRQKNSNQPQHF
TGTGCCAGCAGCCCGAGACAGAAAAATAGCAATCAGCCCCAGCATTTT
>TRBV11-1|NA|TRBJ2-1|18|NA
CASSSPLGAAALYNEQFF
TGTGCCAGCAGCTCTCCCTTGGGGGCCGCAGCCCTCTACAATGAGCAGTTCTTC
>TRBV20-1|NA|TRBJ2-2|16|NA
CSARDRVRGRTGELFF
TGCAGTGCTAGAGATCGGGTCAGGGGCAGGACCGGGGAGCTGTTTTTT
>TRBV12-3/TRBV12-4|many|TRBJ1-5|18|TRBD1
CASSLPELRGQPNQPQHF
TGTGCCAGCAGTTTACCAGAGCTTCGGGGACAGCCTAATCAGCCCCAGCATTTT
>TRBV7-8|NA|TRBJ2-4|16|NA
CASSLLYPLAKNIQYF
TGTGCCAGCAGCTTGCTGTATCCACTAGCCAAAAACATTCAGTACTTC
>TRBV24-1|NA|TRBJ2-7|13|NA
CATSDAGTYEQYF
TGTGCCACCAGTGATGCGGGAACCTACGAGCAGTACTTC
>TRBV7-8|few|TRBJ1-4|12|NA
CASSQRSEKLFF
TGTGCCAGCAGCCAACGATCCGAAAAACTGTTTTTT
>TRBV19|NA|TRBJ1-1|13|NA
CASSIEGNTEAFF
TGTGCCAGTAGTATAGAGGGGAACACTGAAGCTTTCTTT
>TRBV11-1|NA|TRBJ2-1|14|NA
CASSPMGKSNEQFF
TGTGCCAGCAGCCCGATGGGGAAATCCAATGAGCAGTTCTTC
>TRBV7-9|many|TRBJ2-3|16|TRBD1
CASSLVGQGSTDTQYF
TGTGCCAGCAGCTTAGTAGGACAGGGGTCCACAGATACGCAGTATTTT
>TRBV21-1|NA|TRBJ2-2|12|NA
CASCVTPGELFF
TGTGCCAGCTGCGTAACACCCGGGGAGCTGTTTTTT
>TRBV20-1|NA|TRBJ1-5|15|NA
CSARSPTDSNQPQHF
TGCAGTGCCAGATCCCCGACAGATAGCAATCAGCCCCAGCATTTT
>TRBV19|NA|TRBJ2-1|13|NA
CASSISSYNEQFF
TGTGCCAGCAGCATCAGCTCCTACAATGAGCAGTTCTTC
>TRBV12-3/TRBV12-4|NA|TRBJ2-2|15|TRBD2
CASSPLRGGTGELFF
TGTGCCAGCAGCCCCTTGCGGGGGGGCACCGGGGAGCTGTTTTTT
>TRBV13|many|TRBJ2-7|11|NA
CASSFTYEQYF
TGTGCCAGCAGCTTTACCTACGAGCAGTACTTC